This is a list of T cell receptor beta chains from one sample in a study of control samples from healthy donors and cancer patients. Libraries were prepared by immunoSEQ multiplex PCR; TCRdb keeps only in-frame clonotypes and omits some of them. The sample has 100,000 to 150,000 clones; roughly 87% are singletons. What was sequenced was blood. The receptors stem from a man aged 35-49 years in good health. Both conserved end residues are part of each CDR3. D genes are given only for firm matches. The size field is filled for only some rows; it gives once, few, many or a size class.

clone_size	d_call	v_call	j_call	cdr3_nt	cdr3_aa
-	TRBD1	TRBV5-1	TRBJ1-1	TGCGCCAGCAGCACCGGCTCCGACAGGGGCAATTTCAAAGCTTTCTTT	CASSTGSDRGNFKAFF
-	TRBD1	TRBV13	TRBJ2-5	TGTGCCAGCAGCTTACGGTCAGGGGGAATCCAAGAGACCCAGTACTTC	CASSLRSGGIQETQYF
-	-	TRBV5-6	TRBJ1-2	TGTGCCAGCAGCTTGAGCCAGCCCTATGGCTACACCTTC	CASSLSQPYGYTF
-	-	TRBV10-3	TRBJ1-1	TGTGCCATCAGTGAAGGGTATCGAGCTTTCTTT	CAISEGYRAFF
-	TRBD1	TRBV19	TRBJ1-2	TGTGCCAGTAGTCGACAGGGGCGAAACTATGGCTACACCTTC	CASSRQGRNYGYTF
-	-	TRBV7-8	TRBJ2-7	TGTGCCAGCAGCTCACCAGAAAGCGGATACTCCTACGAGCAGTACTTC	CASSSPESGYSYEQYF
-	TRBD1	TRBV3-1/TRBV3-2	TRBJ1-3	TGTGCCAGCAGCCTACGGGACAGAATCTCTGGAAACACCATATATTTT	CASSLRDRISGNTIYF
-	TRBD1	TRBV5-1	TRBJ1-2	TGCGCCAGCAGCCCCGGACAGGTCTATAGTGGCTACACCTTC	CASSPGQVYSGYTF
few	-	TRBV7-2	TRBJ2-7	TGTGCCAGCAGCTTGGTCACGGGAGTGTACGAGCAGTACTTC	CASSLVTGVYEQYF
-	TRBD1	TRBV2	TRBJ1-2	TGTGCCAGCACCCCGACAGGGTTCGGCGGCTACACCTTC	CASTPTGFGGYTF
-	TRBD1	TRBV10-1	TRBJ2-1	TGCGCCAGCAGTGCAGGGGGCGCCGGGTACAATGAGCAGTTCTTC	CASSAGGAGYNEQFF
-	-	TRBV5-1	TRBJ1-1	TGCGCCAGCATCCAGACCGGGGGGTCCACTGAAGCTTTCTTT	CASIQTGGSTEAFF
-	-	TRBV7-2	TRBJ1-2	TGTGCCAGCAGCTCCTCGGGGGCAAAGTCTAACTATGGCTACACCTTC	CASSSSGAKSNYGYTF
-	-	TRBV5-5	TRBJ1-1	TGTGCCAGCAGCTTGTCTTACACTGAAGCTTTCTTT	CASSLSYTEAFF
-	-	TRBV4-2	TRBJ2-5	TGTGCCAGCAGCCAAGGGGGGTTCGGCCAAGAGACCCAGTACTTC	CASSQGGFGQETQYF
-	-	TRBV5-1	TRBJ1-6	TGCGCCAGCAGACCCCACAGGAATGATAATTCACCCCTCCACTTT	CASRPHRNDNSPLHF
few	TRBD2	TRBV5-4	TRBJ2-5	TGTGCCAGCAGCTTGCCGGGGGAGCGGGGGGGTGGAGCCCAGTACTTC	CASSLPGERGGGAQYF
-	-	TRBV5-1	TRBJ2-7	TGCGCCAGCAGCTTTGACTACGAGCAGTACTTC	CASSFDYEQYF
-	-	TRBV6-6	TRBJ1-2	TGTGCCAGCCTGTTTTACTATAACTATGGCTACACCTTC	CASLFYYNYGYTF
-	TRBD1	TRBV7-9	TRBJ2-4	TGTGCCAGCAGCCCAGGGCGTCCGGGACAGGGGGGCCCACAAAACATTCAGTACTTC	CASSPGRPGQGGPQNIQYF
once	TRBD1	TRBV7-9	TRBJ1-4	TGTGCCAGCATCCAGGGACAGGAAAATGAAAAACTGTTTTTT	CASIQGQENEKLFF
-	TRBD2	TRBV2	TRBJ2-5	TGTGCCAGCAGCCGGGACTATCAAGAGACCCAGTACTTC	CASSRDYQETQYF
-	TRBD2	TRBV19	TRBJ2-7	TGTGCCAGTAGTATGGGACTAGCGGTGACGAACTACGAGCAGTACTTC	CASSMGLAVTNYEQYF
-	TRBD1	TRBV6-2/TRBV6-3	TRBJ2-6	TGTGCCAGCAGTGGGACAGGGGCCTCTGGGGCCAACGTCCTGACTTTC	CASSGTGASGANVLTF
few	TRBD1	TRBV5-1	TRBJ2-1	TGCGCCAGCAGCTTCATCGGGACAGGGGCAGAGCAGTTCTTC	CASSFIGTGAEQFF
once	TRBD1	TRBV15	TRBJ2-1	TGTGCCACCAGCAGTCTCACAGGGGGCGAGGTCAATGAGCAGTTCTTC	CATSSLTGGEVNEQFF
few	TRBD1	TRBV12-5	TRBJ1-1	TGTGCCGCGACCTTACCGGGACAGGGTGGCACTGAAGCTTTCTTT	CAATLPGQGGTEAFF
few	-	TRBV4-1	TRBJ1-1	TGCGCCAGCAGCTCATCGGAGTCGAGGAACACTGAAGCTTTCTTT	CASSSSESRNTEAFF
-	-	TRBV29-1	TRBJ1-2	TGCAGCGTCCACGGACTATATGGCTACACCTTC	CSVHGLYGYTF
-	TRBD1	TRBV18	TRBJ1-1	TGTGCCAGCTCAGAGGGACAGGAGACTGAAGCTTTCTTT	CASSEGQETEAFF
-	TRBD1	TRBV30	TRBJ2-3	TGTGCCTGGAGTGAGGGACAGGCCACAGATACGCAGTATTTT	CAWSEGQATDTQYF
-	-	TRBV6-2/TRBV6-3	TRBJ2-7	TGTGCCAGCAGTGTGTGGGGGCAGAGCTCCTACGAGCAGTACTTC	CASSVWGQSSYEQYF
once	-	TRBV6-2/TRBV6-3	TRBJ2-7	TGTGCCAGCAGTCTTGTCAGATCCTACGAGCAGTACTTC	CASSLVRSYEQYF
-	TRBD1	TRBV7-2	TRBJ1-1	TGTGCCAGCAGCTTAGGACAGGGGTTTACGAACACTGAAGCTTTCTTT	CASSLGQGFTNTEAFF
-	-	TRBV12-3/TRBV12-4	TRBJ1-1	TGTGCCAGCAGCCAACAGGGCCCGCGTGAAGCTTTCTTT	CASSQQGPREAFF
-	-	TRBV24-1	TRBJ2-7	TGTGCCACCAGTGACCCGGGACGCCGTATTTCCTACGAGCAGTACTTC	CATSDPGRRISYEQYF
-	-	TRBV12-3/TRBV12-4	TRBJ1-6	TGTGCCAGCAGTACCGATTCACCCCTCCACTTT	CASSTDSPLHF
-	-	TRBV5-1	TRBJ2-3	TGCGCCAGCAGCTTGGAGGGAGTCCAGGCGCAGTATTTT	CASSLEGVQAQYF
-	-	TRBV24-1	TRBJ1-2	TGTGCCACCAGGTCCCCGGTTTATGGCTACACCTTC	CATRSPVYGYTF
-	-	TRBV10-1	TRBJ2-1	TGCGCCAGCAGTGAGGGGGCTTGGGGGCCTAATCGACAATTCTACAATGAGCAGTTCTTC	CASSEGAWGPNRQFYNEQFF
once	-	TRBV7-2	TRBJ2-7	TGTGCCAGCAGCGATTTTGGGATAAGGGGCCTCGAGCAGTACTTC	CASSDFGIRGLEQYF
-	-	TRBV2	TRBJ1-5	TGTGCCAGCAGTCTGATGGGGCAGCCCCAGCATTTT	CASSLMGQPQHF
-	TRBD1	TRBV4-3	TRBJ2-5	TGCGCCAGCAGCCGGGACAGGGGGCAAGAGACCCAGTACTTC	CASSRDRGQETQYF
-	-	TRBV18	TRBJ1-4	TGTGCCAGCTCATCGTACAGGGCGACAAATGAAAAACTGTTTTTT	CASSSYRATNEKLFF
-	TRBD2	TRBV6-2/TRBV6-3	TRBJ2-2	TGTGCCAGCAGTTACCCCCTAGCGGGAGCCACCGGGGAGCTGTTTTTT	CASSYPLAGATGELFF
-	-	TRBV3-1/TRBV3-2	TRBJ1-1	TGTGCCAGCCCTTGTCTTGAAGCTTTCTTT	CASPCLEAFF
-	TRBD1	TRBV4-3	TRBJ2-5	TGCGCCAGCAGCCCCGGACAGGGGCAGACCCAGTACTTC	CASSPGQGQTQYF
few	TRBD1	TRBV6-1	TRBJ1-2	TGTGCCAGCAGTGAAGCAGGGACAGGGGTTTATGGCTACACCTTC	CASSEAGTGVYGYTF
few	-	TRBV7-6	TRBJ1-6	TGTGCCAGCAGCTTAAATGCGCTTTCCTATAATTCACCCCTCCACTTT	CASSLNALSYNSPLHF
-	-	TRBV6-6	TRBJ1-2	TGTGCCAGCAGTCCTATACACGGCGCGAGCTATGGCTACACCTTC	CASSPIHGASYGYTF
once	TRBD1	TRBV7-2	TRBJ1-5	TGTGCCAGCAGCTCCGGGACAGGACTAGGGCCCCAGCATTTT	CASSSGTGLGPQHF
-	-	TRBV5-8	TRBJ1-2	TGTGCCAGCAGCTTGGACGCGGAAACTTCTAACTATGGCTACACCTTC	CASSLDAETSNYGYTF
-	-	TRBV6-6	TRBJ2-3	TGTGCCAGCAGCTTAGATACGCAGTATTTT	CASSLDTQYF
-	TRBD2	TRBV3-1/TRBV3-2	TRBJ2-7	TGTGCCAGCAGCCACGGAGCGGGGGGCTACGAGCAGTACTTC	CASSHGAGGYEQYF
-	-	TRBV5-5	TRBJ2-2	TGTGCCAGCAGCATGGACAGGAACACCGGGGAGCTGTTTTTT	CASSMDRNTGELFF
-	-	TRBV12-3/TRBV12-4	TRBJ2-7	TGTGCCAGCAGTTTAAACATTGGGAGCGAGCAGTACTTC	CASSLNIGSEQYF
-	TRBD2	TRBV7-6	TRBJ2-5	TGTGCCAGCAGCTTAGACGTAGCGGGGGGCCGGGGGACCCAGTACTTC	CASSLDVAGGRGTQYF
-	-	TRBV7-9	TRBJ1-3	TGTGCCAGCAGCTTATCCTCCGGACAAGTCTCTGGAAACACCATATATTTT	CASSLSSGQVSGNTIYF
-	-	TRBV5-1	TRBJ2-3	TGCGCCAGCAGCTTGGCAGGGTACGACACAGATACGCAGTATTTT	CASSLAGYDTDTQYF
-	TRBD2	TRBV3-1/TRBV3-2	TRBJ2-5	TGTGCCAGCAGCCAGGGGACTAGCGGCCTTCAAGAGACCCAGTACTTC	CASSQGTSGLQETQYF